The sequence of this TCR beta chain was determined in a study of cytomegalovirus exposure and HLA in healthy donors. Only in-frame clones appear in the TCRdb table, and some are missing; sequencing was by immunoSEQ multiplex PCR. The sample consists of more than 150,000 clones, approximately 84% of them appearing once. Comments on this clone: Its cognate antigen is unknown.

Separation from the roughly 700-subject first cohort characterized the roughly 120-subject validation cohort, to which the donors belonged. Overall study findings and caveats: According to the study, 160 or so TCR beta chains were cytomegalovirus-associated. Most TCR sequences were rare, but some public TCRs occurred in many donors.

Germline loops: CDR1 KGHSH, CDR2 LQKENI. The CDR3 has 15 residues. Trimming cost V 3 bases and J 8 bases; bases outside gene matches: 9. The sample taken for sequencing was PBMCs. The gene calls are TRBV18 and TRBJ1-2; 10 bases are a match to TRBD1. The source of this sequence is a man younger than 35 in good health and CMV-seropositive. CDR3: CASSPYGTGEQGYTF. Written as DNA, the CDR3 is TGTGCCAGCTCACCTTACGGGACAGGGGAGCAAGGCTACACCTTC.